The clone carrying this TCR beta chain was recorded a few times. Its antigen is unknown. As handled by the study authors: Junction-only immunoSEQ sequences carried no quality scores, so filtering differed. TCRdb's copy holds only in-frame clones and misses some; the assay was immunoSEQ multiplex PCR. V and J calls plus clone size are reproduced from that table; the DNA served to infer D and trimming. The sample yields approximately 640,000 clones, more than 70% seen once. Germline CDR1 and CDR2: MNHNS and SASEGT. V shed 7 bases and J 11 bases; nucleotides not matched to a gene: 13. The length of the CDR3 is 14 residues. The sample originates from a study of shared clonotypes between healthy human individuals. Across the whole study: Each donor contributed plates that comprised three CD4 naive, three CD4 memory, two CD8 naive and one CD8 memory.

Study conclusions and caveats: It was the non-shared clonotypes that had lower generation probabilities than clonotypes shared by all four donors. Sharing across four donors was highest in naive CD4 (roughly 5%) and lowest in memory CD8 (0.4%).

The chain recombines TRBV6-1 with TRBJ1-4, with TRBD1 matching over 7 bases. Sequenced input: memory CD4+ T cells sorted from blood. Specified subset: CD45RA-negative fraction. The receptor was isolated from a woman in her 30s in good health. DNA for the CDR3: TGTGCCAGCACCCAAGGGGGCTACAAAGAGAAACTGTTTTTT. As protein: CASTQGGYKEKLFF.